Described below is a single TCR beta chain sequence and its context. The entry originates in a study of blood T cell repertoires in COVID-19. Study-level information: Samples of COVID-19 (acute and convalescent) were obtained from the United States, Italy and Spain. Sample material is recorded as cDNA or gDNA derived from T cells, B-cell-depleted T cells, or PBMCs.

Under the authors' procedure: Estimation of nucleated cell counts relied on the amplification of reference gene primers. Sequencing used immunoSEQ multiplex PCR; TCRdb keeps in-frame clones, though not all of them. The V and J calls and clone size come from that table; D and trimming were worked out from the DNA. The table includes about 230,000 clones, 81% detected once. Germline V gives CDR1 MGHRA, CDR2 YSYEKL. The V and J ends lost 3 bases and 0 bases, in that order; junction bases with no gene match: 7. The CDR3 is 18 amino acids. The chain has TRBV4-1 and TRBJ2-6; 8 nucleotides agree with TRBD1. The TCR sequence derives from a woman of 80 years or more with acute or convalescent COVID-19. Sequencing used peripheral blood. The CDR3 sequence is CASSQGRQGSSGANVLTF. The DNA of the CDR3 is TGCGCCAGCAGCCAGGGCAGACAGGGGAGCTCTGGGGCCAACGTCCTGACTTTC.